This TCR beta chain was sequenced during a study of shared T cell receptors in the human thymus. The germline CDR1 and CDR2 sequences are MNHEY and SVGAGI. V was pared by 3 bases and J by 8 bases, with 13 bases between. The CDR3 covers 13 residues. A remark on this clone: The sample holds other DNA sequences that translate to the same CDR3.

TCRdb's copy holds only in-frame clones and misses some; the assay was immunoSEQ multiplex PCR. The sample lists 700,000 or so clones, 70% to 90% seen once, with 0.0095% to 0.013% in the top ten. These data were also filed under a second study, of human thymus T cells. This second study says: Thymic resections from corrective heart surgery supplied the tissue. Thymic as well as blood repertoires seemed to favor certain V and J genes unevenly. Highly overlapping thymic repertoires in unrelated individuals were reported by related research.

This TCR derives from a girl under two years old with a congenital heart defect. The sequencing sample was made of thymocytes. V and J are TRBV6-5 and TRBJ1-2; maybe TRBD1 (6 bases). CDR3 sequence: CASSYLQGGGYTF. DNA of the CDR3: TGTGCCAGCAGTTATTTACAGGGAGGGGGCTACACCTTC.